Listed below are T cell receptor beta chains from one sample, sequenced in a study of CD8 T cells in Susac syndrome. Via MiXCR, TCRdb re-called the immunoSEQ multiplex PCR reads, giving one row per CDR3 protein. The table records some 80,000 distinct CDR3 sequences, around 94% of them present only once. The sequenced sample consisted of CD8+ T cells from PBMCs. These receptors were collected from a human donor in good health. CDR3s leave out the opening cysteine and the closing phenylalanine or tryptophan. Fields, in order: CDR3 length, J gene, D gene, V gene, CDR3 protein. The D gene is left open where the match is weak.

length: 12
J: TRBJ2-5
D: NA
V: TRBV18
CDR3: ASSPDRFQETQY

length: 13
J: TRBJ2-7
D: TRBD1
V: TRBV5-1
CDR3: ASSFSGTGTYEQY

length: 15
J: TRBJ2-1
D: TRBD2
V: TRBV4-1
CDR3: ASSTIPGAGGPNEQF

length: 10
J: TRBJ2-4
D: NA
V: TRBV29-1
CDR3: SVEEALDIQY

length: 14
J: TRBJ2-5
D: TRBD2
V: TRBV4-1
CDR3: ASSHIGLAGAGTQY

length: 10
J: TRBJ2-3
D: NA
V: TRBV12-3/TRBV12-4
CDR3: ASSPGVGTQY

length: 12
J: TRBJ1-1
D: TRBD1
V: TRBV6-4
CDR3: ASSLTGDNTEAF

length: 13
J: TRBJ2-5
D: NA
V: TRBV10-3
CDR3: AISESGTVTETQY

length: 14
J: TRBJ1-1
D: NA
V: TRBV7-9
CDR3: ASSLEGQLTNTEAF

length: 13
J: TRBJ2-1
D: NA
V: TRBV4-1
CDR3: ASTSSRVGYNEQF

length: 14
J: TRBJ2-1
D: TRBD2
V: TRBV15
CDR3: ATSSSGTSGDNEQF

length: 12
J: TRBJ2-5
D: NA
V: TRBV6-6
CDR3: ASSLTPGEETQY

length: 12
J: TRBJ2-3
D: NA
V: TRBV4-1
CDR3: AASLNGGTDTQY

length: 14
J: TRBJ1-1
D: NA
V: TRBV4-1
CDR3: ASSQEPRAEGTEAF

length: 13
J: TRBJ1-1
D: NA
V: TRBV19
CDR3: ATNQMIQGNTEAF

length: 12
J: TRBJ2-1
D: NA
V: TRBV7-2
CDR3: ASSLGLQYNEQF

length: 9
J: TRBJ1-2
D: TRBD1
V: TRBV9
CDR3: ASSAGQARI

length: 11
J: TRBJ2-7
D: TRBD2
V: TRBV20-1
CDR3: SAERGSSYEQY

length: 13
J: TRBJ2-1
D: TRBD1
V: TRBV6-1
CDR3: ASNSDRDRGDEQF

length: 12
J: TRBJ2-3
D: TRBD2
V: TRBV5-1
CDR3: ASSPGLASDTQY

length: 16
J: TRBJ1-1
D: NA
V: TRBV4-3
CDR3: ASSQDPPPQGWDTEAF

length: 14
J: TRBJ1-1
D: NA
V: TRBV4-1
CDR3: ASSQEKSEGWTEAF

length: 11
J: TRBJ1-5
D: NA
V: TRBV4-1
CDR3: ASSQDGNQPQH

length: 12
J: TRBJ1-5
D: NA
V: TRBV4-1
CDR3: ASEQGPSNQPQH

length: 16
J: TRBJ2-1
D: TRBD1
V: TRBV4-1
CDR3: ASSQVEWRDRGYNEQF

length: 11
J: TRBJ2-1
D: TRBD2
V: TRBV29-1
CDR3: SVSRGGGSEQF

length: 10
J: TRBJ2-7
D: NA
V: TRBV6-2/TRBV6-3
CDR3: ASSYERLEQY

length: 10
J: TRBJ2-1
D: NA
V: TRBV11-3
CDR3: ASSTGDNEQF

length: 11
J: TRBJ2-1
D: TRBD2
V: TRBV27
CDR3: ASSFREGTDQF

length: 15
J: TRBJ1-6
D: NA
V: TRBV6-1
CDR3: ASSDGGGISYNSPLH

length: 13
J: TRBJ2-2
D: TRBD1
V: TRBV7-8
CDR3: ASSHGTGVTGELF

length: 13
J: TRBJ2-7
D: NA
V: TRBV7-8
CDR3: ASAGSGVSSYEQY

length: 13
J: TRBJ1-5
D: NA
V: TRBV27
CDR3: ASRGGGAVNQPQH

length: 13
J: TRBJ2-1
D: NA
V: TRBV7-2
CDR3: ASSLVTLGRNEQF

length: 13
J: TRBJ2-1
D: TRBD2
V: TRBV4-1
CDR3: ASSQTGSGGNEQF

length: 10
J: TRBJ1-1
D: NA
V: TRBV11-2
CDR3: ASRQDTFLAF

length: 12
J: TRBJ2-7
D: NA
V: TRBV9
CDR3: ASSVAVSSYEQY

length: 12
J: TRBJ1-1
D: NA
V: TRBV3-1
CDR3: ASSRKQGRGEAF

length: 17
J: TRBJ2-3
D: TRBD2
V: TRBV4-1
CDR3: ASSQLGLAGGPVTDTQY

length: 13
J: TRBJ2-7
D: NA
V: TRBV19
CDR3: ASSSGYGPAYEQY

length: 13
J: TRBJ2-1
D: TRBD2
V: TRBV12-3/TRBV12-4
CDR3: ASSLGGRGNNEQF

length: 10
J: TRBJ2-7
D: NA
V: TRBV20-1
CDR3: SAKEGSHEQY

length: 16
J: TRBJ2-7
D: TRBD1
V: TRBV13
CDR3: ASSETARGRGALSEQY

length: 13
J: TRBJ2-3
D: NA
V: TRBV11-2
CDR3: ASSLSTGSTDTQY

length: 14
J: TRBJ1-5
D: NA
V: TRBV7-9
CDR3: ASSALTSTVLQPQH